What follows are 23 T cell receptor beta chains derived from one specimen sequenced in a study of blood T cell repertoires in COVID-19. TCRdb keeps only in-frame clones here, not all; method: immunoSEQ multiplex PCR. The table has roughly 130,000 clones, 65% to 80% seen once. Sequenced material: peripheral blood. Receptors originate from an elderly man with acute or convalescent COVID-19.

The chain recombines TRBV5-1 with TRBJ2-1, with D hard to call. Germline CDR1 is SGHRS and CDR2 is YFSETQ. Trimming cost V 0 bases and J 2 bases, with 6 bases left between them. The CDR3 length is 14 residues. CDR3 loop: CASSLDSTYNEQFF. For the CDR3, the DNA is TGCGCCAGCAGCTTGGACAGTACCTACAATGAGCAGTTCTTC. The complete variable domain, with remaining parts taken from reference TRBV5-1 and TRBJ2-1, reads KAGVTQTPRYLIKTRGQQVTLSCSPISGHRSVSWYQQTPGQGLQFLFEYFSETQRNKGNFPGRFSGRQFSNSRSEMNVSTLELGDSALYLCASSLDSTYNEQFFGPGTRLTVL.

The rearrangement links TRBV24-1 to TRBJ2-5; weak D call: TRBD2 (7 bases). The ends were cut back, 7 bases at V and 2 bases at J, with 10 bases in the middle. The CDR3 totals 13 residues. In germline, CDR1 is KGHDR, CDR2 SFDVKD. The CDR3 spells CATRGGLQETQYF. Here the CDR3 DNA reads TGTGCCACCAGGGGGGGGCTTCAAGAGACCCAGTACTTC.

The rearrangement links TRBV7-9 to TRBJ1-2; D ambiguous. The V gene lost 1 base and the J gene lost 7 bases, with 16 bases spanning the gap. Germline values: CDR1 SEHNR, CDR2 FQNEAQ (reference sequence). CDR3 length: 15 residues. The CDR3 coding sequence is TGTGCCAGCAGCTTAGGGTCCGTAGAAGTACGTGGCTACACCTTC. Amino acids: CASSLGSVEVRGYTF.

This clone was observed a handful of times. The gene calls are TRBV6-5 and TRBJ2-7, with a tentative D call TRBD2 (6 bases). The V gene lost 9 bases and the J gene lost 3 bases, with 18 bases spanning the gap. In germline, CDR1 is MNHEY, CDR2 SVGAGI. The CDR3 sequence is 14 residues long. This CDR3 reads CASGRRYGGYEQYF. The DNA of the CDR3 is TGTGCCAGTGGGAGGCGGTACGGGGGCTACGAGCAGTACTTC.

The rearrangement uses TRBV6-6 and TRBJ1-4, with D unresolved. Germline assignment: CDR1 MNHNY and CDR2 SVGAGI (reference sequence). This CDR3 is 13 amino acids long. V shed 5 bases and J shed 6 bases, with 10 bases lying between them. CDR3: CASSPHGDEKLFF. The CDR3 DNA reads as TGTGCCAGCAGTCCCCACGGAGATGAAAAACTGTTTTTT.

This clone was found a few times. The chain has TRBV6-2 or TRBV6-3 and TRBJ1-5; D call uncertain. CDR3 length equals 15 residues. CDR1 and CDR2 (germline): MNHEY, SVGEGT. V lost 2 bases and J 0 bases, leaving 8 bases between the germline ends. The CDR3 loop reads CASSYQSGSNQPQHF. In DNA, the CDR3 is TGTGCCAGCAGTTACCAATCGGGTAGCAATCAGCCCCAGCATTTT.

The chain combines TRBV6-2 or TRBV6-3 with TRBJ2-7; TRBD2 matches 8 bases. V gave up 2 bases and J gave up 1 base; unmatched junction bases: 10. Looked up from germline, CDR1 is MNHEY and CDR2 is SVGEGT. The length of the CDR3 is 17 residues. CDR3 sequence (DNA): TGTGCCAGCAGTTACCCTCTCGGGGGGGCCAAATCCTACGAGCAGTACTTC. Translating gives CASSYPLGGAKSYEQYF.

The chain has TRBV2 and TRBJ1-2; no firm D call. Trimming took 4 bases from V and 6 from J, leaving 9 bases between them. The CDR3 is made up of 12 amino acids. Germline CDR1 is SNHLY and CDR2 is FYNNEI. CDR3 DNA: TGTGCCAGCAGTGGGAGGACCGATGGCTACACCTTC. This encodes CASSGRTDGYTF.

This clone was observed a few times. The rearrangement uses TRBV10-3 and TRBJ2-3; 14 bases agree with TRBD2. The CDR3 consists of 14 residues. V lost 9 bases and J lost 4; bases outside the gene matches: 3. The germline V gene encodes CDR1 ENHRY and CDR2 SYGVKD. The CDR3 nucleotides are TGTGCCATGACTAGCGGGGGGGCTGCAGATACGCAGTATTTT. It yields the protein CAMTSGGAADTQYF.

The chain recombines TRBV28 with TRBJ2-5; a possible D gene is TRBD2 (6 bases). The CDR3 is made up of 11 amino acids. Looked up from germline, CDR1 is MDHEN and CDR2 is SYDVKM. Trimming took off 7 bases at V and 5 bases at J, with 8 bases between the two ends. The CDR3 bases are TGTGCCAGCAATGGGGGGGAGACCCAGTACTTC. Translation gives CASNGGETQYF.

The chain recombines TRBV29-1 with TRBJ2-1; 11 bases are a match to TRBD2. After removal of 5 bases from V and 4 bases from J, the junction contained 7 bases not matched to a gene. This CDR3 comprises 15 residues. The germline V gene has CDR1 SQVTM and CDR2 ANQGSEA. This chain's CDR3 is CSVPRASGGYNEQFF. The CDR3 DNA is TGCAGCGTTCCTCGGGCTAGCGGGGGGTACAATGAGCAGTTCTTC.

The V gene is TRBV14, the J gene TRBJ1-2, with D perhaps matching TRBD1 (5 bases). Germline lookup yields CDR1 SGHDN and CDR2 FVKESK. The germline V and J ends were trimmed by 2 bases and 4 bases, with 5 bases remaining between them. CDR3 length equals 12 residues. DNA for the CDR3: TGTGCCAGCAGCCAAAGGGGCTATGGCTACACCTTC. Amino acids: CASSQRGYGYTF.

This clone turned up a few times. CDR3 coding DNA: TGTGCCAGCAGCTCGGACCGGGGAGGGCAGTTCTTC. Amino acids: CASSSDRGGQFF. The chain couples TRBV7-8 to TRBJ2-1; TRBD2 might be the D (6 bases). Trimming left V 4 bases short and J 12 bases short, with 13 bases between. CDR1 SGHVS and CDR2 FQNEAQ come from the germline V gene. The CDR3 totals 12 residues.

The table lists this clone with a count of one. The chain couples TRBV5-4 to TRBJ2-2; possibly TRBD1 for D (6 bases). V lost 2 bases and J lost 1, with 9 bases in between. CDR1 and CDR2 from the germline V gene are SGHNT and YYREEE (reference sequence). CDR3 length: 15 amino acids. The CDR3: CASSFPGQNTGELFF. CDR3 nucleotides: TGTGCCAGCAGCTTCCCGGGACAGAACACCGGGGAGCTGTTTTTT.

This chain joins TRBV2 and TRBJ1-6; tentatively, D is TRBD1 (5 bases). Per germline, CDR1 SNHLY and CDR2 FYNNEI. The CDR3 spans 13 residues. V was shortened by 8 bases and J by 5 bases, with 10 bases between the two germline ends. The DNA for the CDR3 is TGTGCCAGCGGGGGGAAGGATAATTCACCCCTCCACTTT. Protein sequence: CASGGKDNSPLHF.

This clone has a count of ten or more. The V gene is TRBV30, the J gene TRBJ1-1, with 7 bases lining up with TRBD1. After removal of 3 bases from V and 3 bases from J, the junction contained 13 bases not matched to a gene. The V gene's germline CDR1 is GTSNPN and CDR2 SVGIG (reference sequence). The CDR3 is 16 amino acids. CDR3 region: CAWSQFRGFADTEAFF. The DNA for the CDR3 is TGTGCCTGGAGCCAATTCAGGGGGTTCGCGGACACTGAAGCTTTCTTT.

The V and J genes are TRBV5-5 and TRBJ1-1; D gene unclear. The germline V gene has CDR1 SGHKS and CDR2 YYEKEE (reference sequence). The CDR3 is made up of 13 amino acids. V shed 4 bases and J shed 8 bases, with 15 bases lying between them. The DNA for the CDR3 is TGTGCCAGCAGCCACCCCGGGTCTGGGGAAGCTTTCTTT. Translated, it gives CASSHPGSGEAFF.

The rearrangement uses TRBV7-2 and TRBJ2-2; weak D call: TRBD1 (5 bases). Between the trimmed V and J ends, which lost 8 bases and 0 bases, there was a span of 16 bases. This CDR3 is 16 amino acids long. Germline loops: CDR1 SGHTA, CDR2 FQGNSA. CDR3 sequence: CASQVSRVSNTGELFF. CDR3 nucleotides: TGTGCCAGCCAAGTAAGCAGGGTATCGAACACCGGGGAGCTGTTTTTT. Full variable domain (rest looked up from reference TRBV7-2 and TRBJ2-2): GAGVSQSPSNKVTEKGKDVELRCDPISGHTALYWYRQSLGQGLEFLIYFQGNSAPDKSGLPSDRFSAERTGGSVSTLTIQRTQQEDSAVYLCASQVSRVSNTGELFFGEGSRLTVL.

This clone was detected once. V and J are TRBV6-6 and TRBJ1-1, with D possibly TRBD1 on 5 matching bases. CDR1 is MNHNY, CDR2 SVGAGI, per germline (reference sequence). V shed 2 bases and J shed 5 bases, with 12 bases lying between them. The CDR3 has 14 residues. The CDR3 region has the DNA TGTGCCAGCAGTTACGTCGGGGGGGGGACTGAAGCTTTCTTT. This translates into CASSYVGGGTEAFF.

The chain has TRBV4-1 and TRBJ1-4; D is perhaps TRBD1 (5 bases). Looked up from germline, CDR1 is MGHRA and CDR2 is YSYEKL. The CDR3 loop spans 16 amino acids. The ends were cut back, 2 bases at V and 0 bases at J, with 10 bases in the middle. The chain's CDR3 is CASSQLPTATNEKLFF. DNA of the CDR3: TGCGCCAGCAGCCAACTCCCGACAGCAACTAATGAAAAACTGTTTTTT.

CDR3 nucleotides: TGTGCCAGCTCTCTCGACAGGCACACTGAAGCTTTCTTT. As protein: CASSLDRHTEAFF. The genes are TRBV18 and TRBJ1-1, with D possibly matching TRBD1 (6 bases). Germline V gene data show CDR1 as KGHSH and CDR2 as LQKENI. With 6 bases removed from V and 3 bases from J, the gap between germline ends came to 11 bases. This CDR3 region has 13 residues.

V and J are TRBV5-1 and TRBJ2-7; the D gene is possibly TRBD1 (6 bases). The V end lost 0 bases, the J end lost 7 bases, and 20 bases lay between the germline ends. The CDR3 runs 16 residues. Germline V gives CDR1 SGHRS, CDR2 YFSETQ. DNA of the CDR3: TGCGCCAGCAGCTTGGGCCCACAGGGTTACGTCGATGAGCAGTACTTC. It specifies CASSLGPQGYVDEQYF.

This clone was observed a handful of times. This chain links TRBV6-5 with TRBJ1-6, with 9 bases aligning to TRBD1. The CDR3 spans 15 residues. The germline gives CDR1 MNHEY, CDR2 SVGAGI. With V trimmed by 8 bases and J by 10 bases, 12 bases remained unmatched. The DNA for the CDR3 is TGTGCCAGCCGGGCACAGGGGGCCATCGGATCACCCCTCCACTTT. Its protein is CASRAQGAIGSPLHF.